The 5 T cell receptor beta chains reported below all come from one sample, sequenced in a study of tumor and adjacent non-tumor tissue in lung cancer. This sample's RNA came from whole unsorted tissue. The normal lung tissue was taken more than 3 cm from the tumor edge. TCRbeta libraries were built with three rounds of nested PCR, modified from ARM-PCR. TCRdb redid the calling of the multiplex PCR reads with MiXCR, one entry per CDR3 protein. This repertoire shows approximately 77,000 distinct CDR3 sequences, roughly 80% found once; its top ten account for about 54%. The sample consisted of distant non-tumor lung tissue. These receptors were obtained from a man in his 60s with non-small cell lung cancer.

This clonotype was counted a single time. The missing conserved phenylalanine or tryptophan at the end of this CDR3 makes a read error likely. The gene calls are TRBV20-1 and TRBJ2-1, with no clear D. Deletions cut 5 bases from V and 4 bases from J, with 18 bases between. The CDR3 runs to 15 residues. Germline CDR1 is DFQATT and CDR2 is SNEGSKA (reference sequence). CDR3 residues: CSAPPRLEGYNEQFL. The CDR3 nucleotides read TGCAGTGCTCCACCGCGACTCGAAGGGTACAATGAGCAGTTCTTG.

A note on this clonotype: An end of the junction differs from the germline gene, which may be a read error. The chain combines TRBV6-1 with TRBJ1-2; D unresolved. This CDR3 has 16 amino acids. The V gene's germline CDR1 is MNHNS and CDR2 SASEGT. The CDR3, as DNA: TGTGCCAGCAATGAACGGGTTTTTGAAGTGCGCTATGGCTACACCTTC. This encodes CASNERVFEVRYGYTF.

Regarding this clonotype: The conserved phenylalanine or tryptophan is not found at the CDR3 terminus, so this likely reflects a read error. CDR3 residues: CASSHFQGGDTVAFL. The CDR3 region has the DNA TGTGCCAGCAGCCATTTCCAGGGGGGGGACACTGTAGCTTTCTTA. V usage is TRBV11-2 and J usage is TRBJ1-1; 7 bases are shared with TRBD1. CDR3 size: 15 residues. CDR1 is SGHAT and CDR2 is FQNNGV in the germline V gene.

In regard to this clonotype: At one of its ends the junction is not consistent with the germline gene, which may arise from a read error. This chain connects TRBV6-1 to TRBJ2-7, with 9 bases lining up with TRBD2. TRBJ2-1 explains the end of the DNA better; the J call may be wrong. Germline-derived CDR1 and CDR2 are MNHNS and SASEGT. The CDR3 is made up of 14 amino acids. CDR3 in DNA: TGTGCCAGAAGTGTGCGGGAGGGCGGCTACGAGCAGTTCTTC. Protein: CARSVREGGYEQFF.

The chain links TRBV11-2 to TRBJ2-3; TRBD2 matches 7 bases. This CDR3 contains 15 residues. V shed 6 bases and J 4 bases; nucleotides not matched to a gene: 10. Germline loops: CDR1 SGHAT, CDR2 FQNNGV. Here the CDR3 reads CASRLSLAVADTQYF. The CDR3 region has the DNA TGTGCCAGCAGACTTTCCCTAGCGGTGGCAGATACGCAGTATTTT.